This T cell receptor (beta chain) came from a study of CD8 T cells in Susac syndrome (dated by TCRdb to about 2019). About the full investigation: Of the Susac syndrome patients who were sequenced, 5 or 6 had clinically active disease and roughly eight were in clinical remission. At blood withdrawal, Susac syndrome patients were either therapy-naive, taking corticosteroids (in some cases with IVIg as well), or taking IVIg alone. Clonality of the CD8+ T cell repertoire was compared between more than 10 healthy donors, about 14 Susac syndrome patients and some 15 multiple sclerosis patients. The study used repertoire sequencing to test whether antigen drove CD8+ T cell activation and differentiation in Susac syndrome. What the study reported, not specific to this receptor: Roughly 17 and five Susac-specific public clones were found in the total CD8+ and CD8+ TEMRA repertoires, respectively. The TCR sequencing and HLA analysis was acknowledged to have included a relatively small number of individuals. CD8+ repertoires in Susac syndrome showed clonal expansion, which was highest in CD8+ TEMRA cells and was greater in clinically active patients than in remitting patients.

RNA was extracted using the RNeasy kit, and roughly 0.5 to 1 microgram was reverse transcribed with random hexamers. The immunoSEQ multiplex PCR assay, covering 54 Vbeta and 13 Jbeta segments, was used to amplify TCR beta CDR3 regions. To correct PCR amplification bias, a synthetic template baseline was used for both primer optimization and computational correction. The authors' pipeline ran thus. Reads were assigned to V, D and J genes according to IMGT and analyzed in immunoSEQ Analyzer, with only productive sequences retained. To calculate clonality, Shannon entropy was normalized by log2 of the number of productive unique sequences and then subtracted from one. Public and private clones were assessed among the 100 most prevalent clones of each patient and control. Clones were defined as Susac-specific when absent from the healthy and MS cohorts, from some 1,100 published viral clones and from other ImmuneACCESS disease sequences. TCRdb reprocessing: public reads trimmed at Q25 with fastp, clones called with MiXCR, in-frame beta chains kept. Identical CDR3 protein sequences are pooled into one entry, listed with their most common genes and DNA. TCRdb's processing, not the authors', yielded these V and J calls. This sample holds some 200,000 distinct CDR3 sequences; just under 95% were observed only once. The ten largest account for around 0.15% of the sample.

V is cut by 5 bases and J by 9 bases, and the space between the germline ends is 14 bases. CDR1 and CDR2 (SGHNT, YENEEA) derive from the germline V gene. Including cysteine and phenylalanine, the CDR3 has 14 amino acids. Kept here is only the CDR3 DNA, which spans 42 bases and is read in frame from base 1. Peripheral blood CD8+ and CD4+ T cells from healthy donors, Susac syndrome patients and multiple sclerosis patients were profiled by high-throughput TCR beta sequencing. Susac syndrome patients met recently defined diagnostic criteria for definite or probable disease. Bulk CD8+ and CD4+ T cells were purified by magnetic negative isolation, whereas CD8+ TEMRA cells were enriched by FACS. Blood was collected in EDTA tubes and processed within 24 hours, with PBMCs isolated through density gradient centrifugation. PBMCs destined for TCR sequencing were cryopreserved in liquid nitrogen and later thawed in a 37 °C water bath. Purity of sorted or isolated CD4+, CD8+ and CD8+ TEMRA cells was at least 90%.

As for this clonotype: Its antigen target is currently unknown. Base qualities were left out, and no much larger clone turns up one base away.

The receptor chain draws on TRBV11-3 and TRBJ1-6; the D gene lacks a confident call. The clonotype originates from a human donor with Susac syndrome. The sample consisted of CD8+ T cells from PBMCs. The CDR3 amino acid sequence is: CASSATSGSSPLHF. The sequenced DNA is TGTGCCAGCAGCGCGACTTCGGGAAGTTCACCCCTCCACTTT.